The 28 T cell receptor beta chains below all came from one sample that was sequenced in a study of patients and donors after allogeneic stem cell transplantation. TCRdb called the RT-PCR reads again in MiXCR, with one record for every CDR3 protein. The sample has approximately 410,000 distinct CDR3 sequences; around 15% are singletons. The sequenced material came from blood, either unsorted or a sorted T cell fraction (not recorded which). The source of these receptors is a human donor who was either an allogeneic HSCT recipient or a stem cell or donor lymphocyte infusion donor (not recorded which). It is not recorded whose cells these are; they may come from a transplant donor.

The chain carries TRBV21-1 and TRBJ2-3; TRBD2 is taken as the D call from the table, unchecked against the DNA. TRBV21-1 is a listed pseudogene. CDR3 length: 17 amino acids. CDR3 in DNA: TGTGCCAGCAGCAACCCCTCTAGCGGGAATCCGCGAGATACGCAGTATTTT. Protein sequence: CASSNPSSGNPRDTQYF.

This clonotype came up a few times. CDR3 nucleotides: TGCGCCAGCAGCCAAGGGTCGGGACAGGGTCTCGGTAATTCACCCCTCCACTTT. Residues: CASSQGSGQGLGNSPLHF. This chain connects TRBV4-3 to TRBJ1-6; TRBD1 matches at 9 bases. The ends lost 1 base at V and 6 bases at J; junction bases unmatched: 10. Germline CDR1 reads LGHNA; CDR2 reads YSLEER. CDR3 length: 18 amino acids.

In its sample, this clonotype was seen a few times. The chain has TRBV3-1 and TRBJ1-3, with D hard to call. Trimming took off 4 bases at V and 4 bases at J, with 29 bases between the two ends. The CDR3 extends over 20 amino acids. Germline lookup yields CDR1 LGHDT and CDR2 YNNKEL (reference sequence). CDR3 in DNA: TGTGCCAGCAGCCCGTTTGGGCGCGTGGATCTCAGCAATATCGGAAACACCATATATTTT. Amino acids: CASSPFGRVDLSNIGNTIYF.

The chain has TRBV25-1 and TRBJ2-1; 9 nucleotides agree with TRBD2. With V trimmed by 8 bases and J by 9 bases, 5 bases remained unmatched. This CDR3 contains 12 residues. The germline V gene encodes CDR1 MGHDK and CDR2 SYGVNS. This CDR3 reads CASRGGDSEQFF. The CDR3 region has the DNA TGTGCCAGCCGCGGGGGGGACAGTGAGCAGTTCTTC.

This clonotype has just a few counts. This sequence joins TRBV25-1 and TRBJ2-3; D remains ambiguous. Trimming pared 4 bases from V and 5 bases from J, leaving 19 bases between. From germline, CDR1 is MGHDK and CDR2 SYGVNS. The CDR3 extends over 16 amino acids. The CDR3 nucleotides are TGTGCCAGCAGTGTTTTGGGTCAGCACCTCAGAGATACGCAGTATTTT. Its translation: CASSVLGQHLRDTQYF.

This clonotype has more than one count but fewer than ten. J is TRBJ2-3 and V is TRBV27, with a possible D match to TRBD2 (5 bases). The ends were cut back, 6 bases at V and 0 bases at J, with 10 bases in the middle. In germline, CDR1 is MNHEY, CDR2 SMNVEV (reference sequence). The CDR3 has 14 amino acids. Here the CDR3 reads CASRREPSTDTQYF. CDR3 DNA sequence: TGTGCCAGCAGAAGGGAGCCTAGCACAGATACGCAGTATTTT.

This clonotype was found a few times. This chain connects TRBV7-2 to TRBJ2-1; 8 nucleotides align to TRBD2. CDR1 and CDR2 (germline): SGHTA, FQGNSA. There are 16 residues in the CDR3. J was trimmed by 0 bases and V by 5 bases; bases with no gene match: 6. For the CDR3, the DNA is TGTGCCAGCAGCCCTGTAGCGGGGAGCTCCTACAATGAGCAGTTCTTC. Translating it yields CASSPVAGSSYNEQFF.

This clonotype was recorded a few times. The rearrangement uses TRBV5-6 and TRBJ1-6; no clear D. Germline lookup yields CDR1 SGHDT and CDR2 YYEEEE. Trimming shortened V by 1 base and J by 5 bases, and 7 bases separated the two germline ends. This CDR3 has 14 residues. The CDR3 loop is CASSLSGNNSPLHF. In nucleotides, the CDR3 is TGTGCCAGCAGCTTGAGCGGGAATAATTCACCCCTCCACTTT.

The V and J genes are TRBV2 and TRBJ2-3, with 7 nucleotides matching TRBD1. The V gene end was trimmed by 5 bases and the J gene end by 10 bases; junction bases not matched to a gene: 9. The germline V gene encodes CDR1 SNHLY and CDR2 FYNNEI. The CDR3 loop spans 13 amino acids. CDR3 in amino acids: CASSRDSGIAQYF. CDR3 nucleotides: TGTGCCAGCAGTCGGGACAGCGGCATTGCGCAGTATTTT.

This rearrangement joins TRBV27 to TRBJ1-2; 7 bases line up with TRBD1. Germline V gene sequence: CDR1 MNHEY, CDR2 SMNVEV (reference sequence). V dropped 0 bases and J dropped 4; count of bases not matched to a gene: 5. CDR3 length: 15 amino acids. The CDR3 coding sequence is TGTGCCAGCAGTTTATCTACAGGGGCCCCCTATGGCTACACCTTC. This encodes CASSLSTGAPYGYTF.

The chain uses TRBV2 and TRBJ2-7; 7 nucleotides match TRBD1. CDR1 SNHLY and CDR2 FYNNEI come from the germline V gene. V gave up 5 bases and J gave up 4 bases; unmatched junction bases: 8. This CDR3 spans 14 amino acids. CDR3 DNA: TGTGCCAGCAGTAGCAGGGGGTACCGGTACGAGCAGTACTTC. This translates into CASSSRGYRYEQYF.

The chain links TRBV3-1 to TRBJ2-1; D not certain. V was clipped by 4 bases and J by 9 bases, with 10 bases between them. Germline CDR1 reads LGHDT; CDR2 reads YNNKEL (reference sequence). This CDR3 contains 12 residues. The CDR3 sequence is CASSPRLAEQFF. CDR3 sequence (DNA): TGTGCCAGCAGCCCCCGACTGGCTGAGCAGTTCTTC.

This clonotype was seen repeatedly, ten times or more. This rearrangement joins TRBV10-3 to TRBJ2-1; possibly TRBD1 or TRBD2 for D (5 bases each). V was shortened by 3 bases and J by 0 bases, with 12 bases between the two germline ends. Germline V gives CDR1 ENHRY, CDR2 SYGVKD. This CDR3 is built from 16 residues. The CDR3 coding sequence is TGTGCCATCAGTGAATGGGGGTCATCCTCCTACAATGAGCAGTTCTTC. It yields the protein CAISEWGSSSYNEQFF.

The rearrangement uses TRBV7-8 and TRBJ1-5; D call uncertain. V was shortened by 1 base and J by 4 bases, with 20 bases between the two germline ends. Germline lookup yields CDR1 SGHVS and CDR2 FQNEAQ. This CDR3 has 18 amino acids. This CDR3 reads CASSLDGVAQSHNQPQHF. In DNA form, the CDR3 reads TGTGCCAGCAGCTTAGACGGTGTGGCGCAGAGCCATAATCAGCCCCAGCATTTT. Full variable domain (missing parts from reference TRBV7-8 and TRBJ1-5): GAGVSQSPRYKVAKRGQDVALRCDPISGHVSLFWYQQALGQGPEFLTYFQNEAQLDKSGLPSDRFFAERPEGSVSTLKIQRTQQEDSAVYLCASSLDGVAQSHNQPQHFGDGTRLSIL.

V is TRBV7-3 and J is TRBJ1-2; 8 bases are shared with TRBD1. Germline loops: CDR1 SGHTA, CDR2 FQGTGA. The trim removed 2 bases at V and 6 bases at J, leaving 8 bases unmatched. CDR3 size: 15 residues. The CDR3 is CASSLGGQGVDGYTF. The CDR3 nucleotides are TGTGCCAGCAGCTTAGGCGGACAGGGTGTGGATGGCTACACCTTC.

This clonotype was detected only once. CDR3 amino acids: CASTNGGASPYEQYF. The CDR3 DNA sequence: TGTGCCAGCACCAACGGGGGGGCGAGTCCCTACGAGCAGTACTTC. The chain links TRBV6-2 or TRBV6-3 to TRBJ2-7; 8 bases are shared with TRBD2. The CDR3 consists of 15 residues. CDR1 and CDR2 (germline): MNHEY, SVGEGT. Trimming removed 7 bases from V and 2 bases from J; junction bases left unmatched: 10.

The chain uses TRBV7-2 and TRBJ2-5; TRBD2 matches at 13 bases. The CDR3 is 16 amino acids. Germline trimming cut 4 bases from V and 0 bases from J; bases unmatched to any gene: 2. From germline, CDR1 is SGHTA and CDR2 FQGNSA. Written as DNA, the CDR3 is TGTGCCAGCAGCTCGGGACTAGCGGGGAACCAAGAGACCCAGTACTTC. It encodes CASSSGLAGNQETQYF.

The chain joins TRBV29-1 to TRBJ2-3; 9 bases are shared with TRBD2. CDR1 is SQVTM and CDR2 is ANQGSEA in the germline V gene. The junction had 13 bases not matched to a gene; V was cut back by 5 bases and J by 4 bases. The CDR3 consists of 16 residues. CDR3 nucleotide sequence: TGCAGCGTTCCGGTGAGGGCTAGCGGGGAGGCAGATACGCAGTATTTT. Amino acids: CSVPVRASGEADTQYF.

This rearrangement joins TRBV18 to TRBJ2-3, with 8 nucleotides matching TRBD1. This CDR3 has 15 residues. The germline gives CDR1 KGHSH, CDR2 LQKENI. Germline trimming cut 8 bases from V and 2 bases from J; bases unmatched to any gene: 9. The CDR3, as DNA: TGTGCCAGCCTCGTGAGACAGGGGATCACAGATACGCAGTATTTT. The encoded protein is CASLVRQGITDTQYF.

This chain connects TRBV12-3 or TRBV12-4 to TRBJ1-2, with 8 bases lining up with TRBD1. The CDR3 totals 14 residues. V lost 3 bases to trimming and J lost 2 bases; unmatched junction nucleotides: 2. The CDR3 DNA follows: TGTGCCAGCAGTTTCCAGGGGGCCAACTATGGCTACACCTTC. Protein product: CASSFQGANYGYTF.

In this sample, this clonotype turned up many times. The chain joins TRBV12-3 or TRBV12-4 to TRBJ2-2; 7 bases are a match to TRBD1. CDR3 length: 19 amino acids. The trim removed 5 bases at V and 2 bases at J, leaving 17 bases unmatched. This CDR3 reads CASSPPPYDRVPNTGELFF. DNA of the CDR3: TGTGCCAGCAGTCCCCCTCCCTATGACAGGGTCCCCAACACCGGGGAGCTGTTTTTT.

The chain employs TRBV7-2 and TRBJ1-5; the D gene is possibly TRBD1 (5 bases). With 5 bases removed from V and 6 bases from J, the gap between germline ends came to 20 bases. The CDR3 spans 16 residues. Germline V gene lookup returns CDR1 SGHTA and CDR2 FQGNSA. CDR3 sequence: CASSPHRQGVGQPQHF. DNA of the CDR3: TGTGCCAGCAGCCCTCATAGGCAGGGCGTAGGTCAGCCCCAGCATTTT.

The table lists this clonotype with a few counts. This rearrangement joins TRBV25-1 to TRBJ1-5; D gene unclear. V was pared by 6 bases and J by 0 bases, with 15 bases between. The CDR3 consists of 16 residues. Germline CDR1 and CDR2: MGHDK and SYGVNS. CDR3 sequence (DNA): TGTGCCAGCAGCCTTCGAGAACGGAATAGCAATCAGCCCCAGCATTTT. It translates to CASSLRERNSNQPQHF.

This chain joins TRBV7-9 and TRBJ2-6; unclear D gene. The CDR3 is made up of 15 amino acids. Germline V gene sequence: CDR1 SEHNR, CDR2 FQNEAQ (reference sequence). The germline V and J ends were trimmed by 4 bases and 3 bases, with 10 bases remaining between them. CDR3 nucleotides: TGTGCCAGCAGCTCTACGACTCGTGGGGCCAACGTCCTGACTTTC. Its translation: CASSSTTRGANVLTF.

At least ten counts were recorded for this clonotype. One junction end does not reproduce the germline sequence, and a read error may be involved. The chain employs TRBV20-1 and TRBJ2-3, with 7 nucleotides matching TRBD2. The germline V gene has CDR1 DFQATT and CDR2 SNEGSKA (reference sequence). The CDR3 length is 11 residues. CDR3 coding DNA: TGTGCGGGGGAGACCACAGATACGCAGTATTTT. The encoded protein is CAGETTDTQYF.

This sequence joins TRBV6-1 and TRBJ2-1, with D perhaps matching TRBD1 (5 bases). The CDR3 length is 15 residues. The germline V and J ends were trimmed by 9 bases and 9 bases, with 24 bases remaining between them. The germline V gene encodes CDR1 MNHNS and CDR2 SASEGT. CDR3 DNA sequence: TGTGCCAGTTACGATTTGGCAGGGCCTTTGCGTGAGCAGTTCTTC. Translation: CASYDLAGPLREQFF.

This clonotype has a handful of counts. The chain links TRBV7-2 to TRBJ2-7; possibly TRBD1 for D (5 bases). Trimming cost V 1 base and J 2 bases, with 9 bases left between them. This CDR3 is 14 amino acids long. Germline assignment: CDR1 SGHTA and CDR2 FQGNSA. CDR3 sequence (DNA): TGTGCCAGCAGCTTAGAGTCCAGGGCCTACGAGCAGTACTTC. Amino acid sequence: CASSLESRAYEQYF.

This clonotype was seen only a few times. The rearrangement uses TRBV25-1 and TRBJ1-4; 7 positions match TRBD1. V lost 2 bases and J lost 5; bases outside the gene matches: 5. The CDR3 loop spans 15 amino acids. CDR1 and CDR2 (germline): MGHDK, SYGVNS. CDR3 loop: CASSEVGRGNEKLFF. CDR3 coding DNA: TGTGCCAGCAGTGAAGTGGGCAGGGGGAATGAAAAACTGTTTTTT.